The 32 T cell receptor beta chains in this list originate from one sample, sequenced in a study of CD8+CD57+ T cells in acquired aplastic anemia. It was genomic DNA that served as the template for profiling TCR beta VDJ and CDR3. MiXCR, run by TCRdb on the reads, gives a single entry per CDR3 protein. The sample consists of 400,000 to 450,000 distinct CDR3 sequences, 65% to 75% of them appearing once. Sequencing used sorted CD4+, CD8+, or CD8+CD57+ T cells (not recorded which) from PBMCs. The receptor set was obtained from a human donor in good health, serving as a control.

Worth noting for this clonotype: At one end, the junction sequence differs from germline, possibly due to a read error. This rearrangement joins TRBV12-3 or TRBV12-4 to TRBJ1-4, with TRBD1 as a possible D gene (5 bases). This CDR3 is built from 16 residues. The CDR3 protein is CASSTGGRRTNEKLFF. CDR3 coding DNA: TGCGCCAGCAGCACGGGGGGGAGGAGGACTAATGAAAAACTGTTTTTT.

There are a few counts of this clonotype. V and J are TRBV12-3 or TRBV12-4 and TRBJ2-7; 7 bases fit TRBD2. The CDR3 consists of 14 residues. With 0 bases clipped from V and 6 bases from J, the junction kept 5 bases outside the gene matches. CDR3 nucleotide sequence: TGTGCCAGCAGTTTAGCGCAGGGCGGGGGCGAGCAGTACTTC. As protein: CASSLAQGGGEQYF.

The chain employs TRBV9 and TRBJ2-5; tentative D call: TRBD1 (5 bases). The V gene's germline CDR1 is SGDLS and CDR2 YYNGEE. Trimming took off 0 bases at V and 8 bases at J, with 14 bases between the two ends. The CDR3 is made up of 14 amino acids. In DNA, the CDR3 is TGTGCCAGCAGCGTAGCCCAGGGCACAGATACCCAGTACTTC. Amino acids: CASSVAQGTDTQYF. The full variable domain, in which reference TRBV9 and TRBJ2-5 provide the parts outside the CDR3, is DSGVTQTPKHLITATGQRVTLRCSPRSGDLSVYWYQQSLDQGLQFLIQYYNGEERAKGNILERFSAQQFPDLHSELNLSSLELGDSALYFCASSVAQGTDTQYFGPGTRLLVL.

This chain links TRBV7-8 with TRBJ2-7; TRBD1 matches at 7 bases. V dropped 5 bases and J dropped 12; count of bases not matched to a gene: 16. This CDR3 has 14 amino acids. Per germline, CDR1 SGHVS and CDR2 FQNEAQ. CDR3: CASSRTGSAYEAYF. The CDR3 DNA sequence: TGTGCCAGCAGCCGGACAGGTTCGGCCTACGAGGCGTACTTC.

CDR3: CASRWSVETQYF. The CDR3 region has the DNA TGTGCCAGCAGGTGGTCTGTGGAGACCCAGTACTTC. The V call is TRBV7-2, the J call TRBJ2-5, with D unclear. Germline-derived CDR1 and CDR2 are SGHTA and FQGNSA. V lost 6 bases and J 5 bases, leaving 10 bases between the germline ends. CDR3 length equals 12 residues.

This clonotype was observed a handful of times. The junction does not match germline at one end; this may be a read error. This chain links TRBV10-3 with TRBJ1-2, with 7 bases identical to TRBD1. The germline gives CDR1 ENHRY, CDR2 SYGVKD. This CDR3 is built from 14 residues. The CDR3 DNA reads TGTGCCATCAGTGAGTCGGACAGGAACTACGGCTACACCTTC. This translates into CAISESDRNYGYTF.

In its sample, this clonotype was seen a few times. The chain is built from TRBV12-3 or TRBV12-4 and TRBJ1-4; D unclear. This CDR3 has 17 residues. Deletions cut 6 bases from V and 7 bases from J, with 24 bases between. The CDR3 reads CASRPATAWRNTEKLFF. The CDR3 coding sequence is TGTGCCAGCAGACCAGCCACGGCGTGGAGGAACACTGAAAAACTGTTTTTT.

This clonotype has just a few counts. A read error may explain this, as a much larger clone is one base away. As DNA, the CDR3 is TGTGCCAGCAGTGCAAACCACAGGGTTGGTCAGCCCCAGCATTTT. Protein product: CASSANHRVGQPQHF. This rearrangement joins TRBV6-1 to TRBJ1-5, with D possibly matching TRBD1 (6 bases). Germline V gene lookup returns CDR1 MNHNS and CDR2 SASEGT. The ends were cut back, 4 bases at V and 6 bases at J, with 16 bases in the middle. This CDR3 comprises 15 residues.

With regard to this clonotype: At one end, the junction sequence differs from germline, possibly due to a read error. The J gene is TRBJ2-3, the V gene TRBV5-1, with 9 bases matching TRBD2. The length of the CDR3 is 14 residues. The V gene's germline CDR1 is SGHRS and CDR2 YFSETQ. The CDR3 sequence: CASSAEAGGDTQYF. CDR3 in DNA: TGTGCCAGCAGTGCCGAAGCGGGGGGCGATACGCAGTATTTT.

The CDR3 nucleotides are TGCGCCAGCTCGGGCAACTCCTACGAGCAGTACTTC. Its translation is CASSGNSYEQYF. This chain connects TRBV5-1 to TRBJ2-7; D gene ambiguous. The V and J ends lost 7 bases and 0 bases respectively, with 8 bases between them. The V gene's germline CDR1 is SGHRS and CDR2 YFSETQ. This CDR3 has 12 amino acids.

V usage is TRBV19 and J usage is TRBJ1-2; D possibly corresponds to TRBD1 (5 bases). V was trimmed by 6 bases and J by 5 bases, leaving 10 bases between them. CDR1 LNHDA and CDR2 SQIVND come from the germline V gene (reference sequence). This CDR3 comprises 12 residues. The DNA of the CDR3 is TGTGCCAGTAGACTTGACAGTTATGGCTACACCTTC. Translation gives CASRLDSYGYTF. The complete variable domain, with remaining parts taken from reference TRBV19 and TRBJ1-2, reads DGGITQSPKYLFRKEGQNVTLSCEQNLNHDAMYWYRQDPGQGLRLIYYSQIVNDFQKGDIAEGYSVSREKKESFPLTVTSAQKNPTAFYLCASRLDSYGYTFGSGTRLTVV.

To note about this clonotype: Since no conserved phenylalanine or tryptophan closes the CDR3, a read error is the likely cause. The DNA is omitted, as the CDR3 cannot be located on it reliably, and the CDR3 follows TCRdb's listing. The chain uses TRBV9 and TRBJ2-7; the D segment call TRBD1 is taken from the table without a DNA check. Both ends counted, the CDR3 spans 12 residues. CDR1 and CDR2 from the germline V gene are SGDLS and YYNGEE. The CDR3 loop is CASSAGGASEYC.

Concerning this clonotype: The junction departs from the called germline gene at one end, perhaps through a read error. The V call is TRBV7-9, the J call TRBJ2-7; D is unresolved. This CDR3 is 13 amino acids long. CDR1 and CDR2 from the germline V gene are SEHNR and FQNEAQ (reference sequence). Written as DNA, the CDR3 is TGTGCCAGGGCCCGGGCGTCGTGGAACCACCATTTATTT. This encodes CARARASWNHHLF.

About this clonotype: The CDR3 does not close with the conserved phenylalanine or tryptophan, likely indicating a read error. CDR3 coding DNA: TGTGCCACTGCCGGGACAGGGGGATCACCCCTCCACTAT. This gives the protein CATAGTGGSPLHY. This chain links TRBV10-3 with TRBJ1-6; 11 bases match TRBD1. Germline values: CDR1 ENHRY, CDR2 SYGVKD. V lost 10 bases, J lost 10 bases, and 6 bases stayed unmatched. The CDR3 has 13 residues.

The rearrangement joins TRBV2 to TRBJ1-6; D unresolved. Between the trimmed V and J ends, which lost 10 bases and 13 bases, there was a span of 23 bases. This CDR3 contains 14 residues. CDR1 is SNHLY, CDR2 FYNNEI, per germline. The CDR3 coding sequence is TGTGCCACCAGCGGGCGGTCCTATAATACCCCCCTCCACTTT. Its translation is CATSGRSYNTPLHF. Together with reference TRBV2 and TRBJ1-6, the CDR3 gives the full variable domain: EPEVTQTPSHQVTQMGQEVILRCVPISNHLYFYWYRQILGQKVEFLVSFYNNEISEKSEIFDDQFSVERPDGSNFTLKIRSTKLEDSAMYFCATSGRSYNTPLHFGNGTRLTVT.

Of note for this clonotype: Mismatch with germline at one junction end may stem from a read error. This chain joins TRBV2 and TRBJ1-2; 8 bases are shared with TRBD1. This CDR3 spans 13 amino acids. The germline CDR1 and CDR2 sequences are SNHLY and FYNNEI. The CDR3 loop is CASTLQGGAGYTF. The CDR3 DNA reads TGCGCCAGCACGCTACAGGGGGGTGCTGGCTACACCTTC.

About this clonotype: The junction shows a germline mismatch at one end, possibly a read error. The gene calls are TRBV9 and TRBJ1-3; D gene uncertain. The CDR3 totals 15 residues. From germline, CDR1 is SGDLS and CDR2 YYNGEE. The CDR3 nucleotides are TGTGCCACCAGCAGAGGAGGATGTGCTGGCAACACCATATATTTT. This sequence encodes CATSRGGCAGNTIYF.

V and J are TRBV19 and TRBJ1-5, with D unresolved. The CDR3 is 15 amino acids. The V gene lost 5 bases and the J gene lost 0 bases, with 11 bases spanning the gap. Germline CDR1 and CDR2: LNHDA and SQIVND (reference sequence). The CDR3 bases are TGTGCCAGTAGTGAACTTCAGGATAGCAATCAGCCCCAGCATTTT. Its protein is CASSELQDSNQPQHF.

This clonotype was observed many times. V gene TRBV5-8 combines with J gene TRBJ2-1; D ambiguous. Germline assignment: CDR1 SGHTS and CDR2 YDEGEE. The length of the CDR3 is 11 residues. V shed 4 bases and J shed 6 bases, with 5 bases lying between them. This CDR3 is CASSPFNEQFF. The CDR3 DNA follows: TGTGCCAGCAGCCCGTTCAATGAGCAGTTCTTC.

With respect to this clonotype: This CDR3 fails to terminate in the conserved phenylalanine or tryptophan, so it likely reflects a read error. No DNA is shown, since the ends of the CDR3 on it are uncertain; the CDR3 is the one TCRdb lists. The V gene is TRBV2, the J gene TRBJ1-2; the D call in the table, TRBD1, was not verified against the DNA. The CDR3 length is 16 residues, termini included. The germline CDR1 and CDR2 sequences are SNHLY and FYNNEI. This CDR3 is CASRAGSQPQHYGDGT.

The chain joins TRBV20-1 to TRBJ1-1; 8 bases fit TRBD1. Germline V gene data show CDR1 as DFQATT and CDR2 as SNEGSKA (reference sequence). The CDR3 is 15 amino acids. V gave up 6 bases and J gave up 3 bases; unmatched junction bases: 12. The DNA for the CDR3 is TGCAGTGCCCAGGACAGGGTGGCTGGGGACACTGAAGCTTTCTTT. This codes for CSAQDRVAGDTEAFF.

This clonotype has more than one count but fewer than ten. The J gene is TRBJ2-7, the V gene TRBV15; 8 positions match TRBD1. The CDR3 extends over 15 amino acids. With V trimmed by 3 bases and J by 5 bases, 9 bases remained unmatched. Germline assignment: CDR1 LNHNV and CDR2 YYDKDF (reference sequence). The CDR3 spells CATSSDGQGVNEQYF. The CDR3 region has the DNA TGTGCCACCAGCAGTGATGGACAGGGTGTAAACGAGCAGTACTTC.

V gene TRBV25-1 combines with J gene TRBJ2-7; possible D gene TRBD1, 6 bases. The CDR3 length is 14 residues. Trimming took off 6 bases at V and 3 bases at J, with 15 bases between the two ends. Germline CDR1 is MGHDK and CDR2 is SYGVNS. CDR3 in DNA: TGTGCCAGCAGAATCAGGGGACCGAGCTACGAGCAGTACTTC. Its translation: CASRIRGPSYEQYF.

The chain combines TRBV6-5 with TRBJ1-1; 7 nucleotides align to TRBD1. Germline V gives CDR1 MNHEY, CDR2 SVGAGI. This CDR3 has 15 residues. V lost 10 bases to trimming and J lost 4 bases; unmatched junction nucleotides: 15. The CDR3 DNA reads as TGTGCCACTAGTGCCGACAGGGCGGTGGGCACTGAAGCTTTCTTT. Its protein is CATSADRAVGTEAFF.

The chain couples TRBV20-1 to TRBJ2-7; either TRBD1 or TRBD2 may fit D (5 bases each). V was cut by 5 bases and J by 2 bases, with 10 bases left in between. This CDR3 spans 12 amino acids. Germline V gene data show CDR1 as DFQATT and CDR2 as SNEGSKA (reference sequence). CDR3 bases: TGCAGTGCTCCAGGGCGGGCCTACGAGCAGTACTTC. Its protein is CSAPGRAYEQYF.

V is TRBV15 and J is TRBJ2-7, with 10 positions matching TRBD2. Germline CDR1 and CDR2: LNHNV and YYDKDF (reference sequence). V trimming: 4 bases; J trimming: 6 bases; junction bases outside the gene matches: 12. This CDR3 is 16 amino acids long. DNA for the CDR3: TGTGCCACCAGCAAGGGACTAGCGTGTATTTGTTCCGAGCAGTACTTC. Its protein is CATSKGLACICSEQYF.

The rearrangement uses TRBV7-6 and TRBJ1-5, with D unclear. CDR1 is SGHVS, CDR2 FNYEAQ, per germline. This CDR3 contains 15 residues. Trimming took 1 base from V and 15 from J, leaving 22 bases between them. CDR3 amino acids: CASSLGLAGDTDTHF. The CDR3 bases are TGTGCCAGCAGCTTAGGACTAGCGGGCGACACAGATACGCATTTT.

This chain connects TRBV29-1 to TRBJ1-1; 7 bases map to TRBD1. J was trimmed by 3 bases and V by 4 bases; bases with no gene match: 8. This CDR3 has 14 residues. Germline V CDR1 and CDR2: SQVTM, ANQGSEA. The CDR3 loop is CSVGPTQGHTEAFF. Here the CDR3 DNA reads TGCAGCGTTGGCCCTACACAGGGGCACACTGAAGCTTTCTTT.

The chain uses TRBV5-8 and TRBJ2-5; D perhaps matches TRBD2 (5 bases). Trimming took 2 bases from V and 9 from J, leaving 8 bases between them. The CDR3 extends over 11 amino acids. Germline V gives CDR1 SGHTS, CDR2 YDEGEE. In DNA, the CDR3 is TGTGCCAGCAGCTTCCCGGAGGCCCAGTACTTC. Protein: CASSFPEAQYF. Complete variable domain (other parts from reference TRBV5-8 and TRBJ2-5): EAGVTQSPTHLIKTRGQQATLRCSPISGHTSVYWYQQALGLGLQFLLWYDEGEERNRGNFPPRFSGRQFPNYSSELNVNALELEDSALYLCASSFPEAQYFGPGTRLLVL.

The chain uses TRBV20-1 and TRBJ2-5, with D perhaps TRBD1 (6 bases). In germline, CDR1 is DFQATT, CDR2 SNEGSKA (reference sequence). V was trimmed by 6 bases and J by 4 bases, leaving 15 bases between them. The CDR3 is 13 amino acids. DNA for the CDR3: TGCAGTGCCCGGACAGCTGGGCGAGAGACCCAGTACTTC. Its protein product is CSARTAGRETQYF.

V and J are TRBV5-5 and TRBJ2-6; weak D call: TRBD1 (5 bases). The V gene lost 3 bases and the J gene lost 0 bases, with 7 bases spanning the gap. The CDR3 loop spans 15 amino acids. Germline CDR1 reads SGHKS; CDR2 reads YYEKEE (reference sequence). CDR3 nucleotide sequence: TGTGCCAGCAGCTCAGGGTTCTCTGGGGCCAACGTCCTGACTTTC. This sequence encodes CASSSGFSGANVLTF.

The table lists this clonotype with many counts. The chain links TRBV6-4 to TRBJ2-7; D possibly corresponds to TRBD1 (5 bases). Germline assignment: CDR1 MRHNA and CDR2 SNTAGT. Trimming cost V 3 bases and J 7 bases, with 7 bases left between them. This CDR3 spans 11 amino acids. The CDR3 coding sequence is TGTGCCAGCAGTGATGGGGCGGAGCAGTACTTC. It translates to CASSDGAEQYF.